This TCR beta chain was sequenced during a study of shared clonotypes between healthy human individuals. Between the trimmed V and J ends, which lost 0 bases and 0 bases, there was a span of 12 bases. The CDR3 length is 16 residues. The germline V gene encodes CDR1 MNHNS and CDR2 SASEGT. Using immunoSEQ multiplex PCR, the repertoire was profiled, and TCRdb retains in-frame clones only, with some absent. This sample has some 2,100,000 clones, with 95% found just once. This receptor was obtained from a man between 18 and 35 years old in good health. The gene calls are TRBV6-1 and TRBJ2-7; D unresolved. Input material: naive CD4+ T cells sorted from blood. As to subset: CD45RA+ positively selected. The chain's CDR3 is CASSEAQAGSSYEQYF. CDR3 bases: TGTGCCAGCAGTGAAGCGCAGGCAGGAAGCTCCTACGAGCAGTACTTC.